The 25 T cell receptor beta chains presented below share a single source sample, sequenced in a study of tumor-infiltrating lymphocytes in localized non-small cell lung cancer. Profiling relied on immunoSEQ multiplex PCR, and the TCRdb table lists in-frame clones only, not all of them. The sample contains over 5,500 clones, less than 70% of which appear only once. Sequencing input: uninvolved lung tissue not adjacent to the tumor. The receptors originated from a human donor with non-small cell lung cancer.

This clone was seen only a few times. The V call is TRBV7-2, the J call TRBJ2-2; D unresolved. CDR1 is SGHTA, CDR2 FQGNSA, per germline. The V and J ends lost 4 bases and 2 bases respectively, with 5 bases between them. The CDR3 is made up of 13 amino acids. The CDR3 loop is CASSSVNTGELFF. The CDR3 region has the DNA TGTGCCAGCAGCTCGGTCAACACCGGGGAGCTGTTTTTT.

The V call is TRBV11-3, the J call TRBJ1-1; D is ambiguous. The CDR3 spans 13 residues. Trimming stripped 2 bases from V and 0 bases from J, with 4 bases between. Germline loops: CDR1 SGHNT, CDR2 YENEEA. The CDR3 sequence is CASSLRLNTEAFF. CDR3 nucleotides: TGTGCCAGCAGCTTAAGGTTGAACACTGAAGCTTTCTTT.

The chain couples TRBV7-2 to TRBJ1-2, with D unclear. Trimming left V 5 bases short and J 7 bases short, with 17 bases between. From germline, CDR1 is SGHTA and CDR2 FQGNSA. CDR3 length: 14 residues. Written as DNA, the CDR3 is TGTGCCAGCAGCCCACCTCCGGGAGGAGCTGGCTACACCTTC. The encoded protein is CASSPPPGGAGYTF.

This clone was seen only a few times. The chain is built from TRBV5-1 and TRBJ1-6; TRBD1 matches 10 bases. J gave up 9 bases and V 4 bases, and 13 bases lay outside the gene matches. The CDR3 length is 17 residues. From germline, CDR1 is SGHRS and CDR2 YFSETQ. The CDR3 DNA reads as TGCGCCAGCAGCCCAGGGACAGGGGATCTATTGGCTTCACCCCTCCACTTT. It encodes CASSPGTGDLLASPLHF.

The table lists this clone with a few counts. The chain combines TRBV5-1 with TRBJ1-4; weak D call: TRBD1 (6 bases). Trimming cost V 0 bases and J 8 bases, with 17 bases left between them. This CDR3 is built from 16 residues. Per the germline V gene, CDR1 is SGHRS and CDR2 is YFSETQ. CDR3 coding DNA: TGCGCCAGCAGCTTGGGCCCCTCGGGGGCCGGCGAAAAACTGTTTTTT. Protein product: CASSLGPSGAGEKLFF.

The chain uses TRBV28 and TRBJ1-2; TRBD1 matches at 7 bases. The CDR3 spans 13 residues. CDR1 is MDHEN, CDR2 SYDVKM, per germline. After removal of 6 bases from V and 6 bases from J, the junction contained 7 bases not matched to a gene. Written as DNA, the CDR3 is TGTGCCAGCAGCATTGACAGGGTAGATGGCTACACCTTC. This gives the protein CASSIDRVDGYTF.

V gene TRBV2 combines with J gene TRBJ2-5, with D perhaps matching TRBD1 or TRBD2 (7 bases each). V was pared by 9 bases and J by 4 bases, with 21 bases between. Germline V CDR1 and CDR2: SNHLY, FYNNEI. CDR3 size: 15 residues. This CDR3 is CARAHREGAGETQYF. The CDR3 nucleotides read TGTGCCAGAGCCCACAGGGAGGGGGCGGGAGAGACCCAGTACTTC.

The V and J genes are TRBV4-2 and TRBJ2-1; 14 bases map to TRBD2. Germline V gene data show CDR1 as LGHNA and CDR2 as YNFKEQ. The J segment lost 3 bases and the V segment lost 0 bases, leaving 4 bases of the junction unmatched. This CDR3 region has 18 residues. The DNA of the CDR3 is TGTGCCAGCAGCCAAGACCCCGGACTAGCGGGGGGCTACAATGAGCAGTTCTTC. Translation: CASSQDPGLAGGYNEQFF.

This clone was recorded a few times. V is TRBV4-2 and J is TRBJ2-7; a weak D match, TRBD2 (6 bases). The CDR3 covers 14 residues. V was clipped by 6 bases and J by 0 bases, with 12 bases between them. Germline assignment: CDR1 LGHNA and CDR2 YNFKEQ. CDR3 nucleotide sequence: TGTGCCAGCAGACCTAGCGCGGGCTCCTACGAGCAGTACTTC. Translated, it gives CASRPSAGSYEQYF.

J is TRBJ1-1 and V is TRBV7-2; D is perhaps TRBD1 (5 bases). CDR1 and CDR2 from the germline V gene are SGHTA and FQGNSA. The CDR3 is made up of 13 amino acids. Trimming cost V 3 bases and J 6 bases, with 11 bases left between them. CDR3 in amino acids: CASSFSRAAEAFF. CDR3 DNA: TGTGCCAGCAGCTTTTCCAGGGCCGCTGAAGCTTTCTTT.

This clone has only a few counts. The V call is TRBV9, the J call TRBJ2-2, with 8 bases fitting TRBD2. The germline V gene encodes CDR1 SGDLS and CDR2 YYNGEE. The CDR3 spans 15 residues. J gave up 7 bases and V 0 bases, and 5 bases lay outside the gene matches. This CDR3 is CASSVGTSRVGELFF. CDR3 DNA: TGTGCCAGCAGCGTAGGGACTAGCAGGGTCGGGGAGCTGTTTTTT.

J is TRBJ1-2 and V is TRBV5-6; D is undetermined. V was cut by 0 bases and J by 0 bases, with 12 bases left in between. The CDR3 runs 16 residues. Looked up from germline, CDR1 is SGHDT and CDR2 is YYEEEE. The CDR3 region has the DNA TGTGCCAGCAGCTTGGGGGCGGGCACTTCTAACTATGGCTACACCTTC. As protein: CASSLGAGTSNYGYTF. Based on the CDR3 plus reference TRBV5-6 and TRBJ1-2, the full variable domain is DAGVTQSPTHLIKTRGQQVTLRCSPKSGHDTVSWYQQALGQGPQFIFQYYEEEERQRGNFPDRFSGHQFPNYSSELNVNALLLGDSALYLCASSLGAGTSNYGYTFGSGTRLTVV.

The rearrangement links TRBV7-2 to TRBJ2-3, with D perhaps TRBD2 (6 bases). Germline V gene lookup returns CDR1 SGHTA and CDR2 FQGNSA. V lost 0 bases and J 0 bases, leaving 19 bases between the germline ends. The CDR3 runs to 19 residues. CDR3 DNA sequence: TGTGCCAGCAGCTTAGCGGGCATTTGGGGCGGGGCTAGCACAGATACGCAGTATTTT. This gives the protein CASSLAGIWGGASTDTQYF.

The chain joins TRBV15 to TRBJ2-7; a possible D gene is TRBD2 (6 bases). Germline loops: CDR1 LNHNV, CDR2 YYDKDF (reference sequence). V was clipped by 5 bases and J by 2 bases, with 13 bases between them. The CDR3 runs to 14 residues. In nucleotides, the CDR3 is TGTGCCACCAGCCGTGGGGGGAGCGCCTACGAGCAGTACTTC. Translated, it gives CATSRGGSAYEQYF.

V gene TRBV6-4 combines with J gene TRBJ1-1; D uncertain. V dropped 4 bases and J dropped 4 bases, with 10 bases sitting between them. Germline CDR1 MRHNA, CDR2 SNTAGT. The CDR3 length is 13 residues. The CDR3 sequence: CASSVTWGTEAFF. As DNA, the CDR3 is TGTGCCAGCAGTGTTACCTGGGGCACTGAAGCTTTCTTT.

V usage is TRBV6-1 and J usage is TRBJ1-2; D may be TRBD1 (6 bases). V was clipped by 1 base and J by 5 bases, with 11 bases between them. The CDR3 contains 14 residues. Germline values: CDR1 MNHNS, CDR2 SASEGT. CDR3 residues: CASSEVRTEYGYTF. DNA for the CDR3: TGTGCCAGCAGTGAAGTAAGGACAGAATATGGCTACACCTTC.

The CDR3 region is CASLRAPGETQYF. The CDR3 nucleotides read TGTGCCAGCCTCCGGGCCCCAGGGGAGACCCAGTACTTC. The V gene is TRBV6-1, the J gene TRBJ2-5, with D tentatively TRBD1 (5 bases). This CDR3 comprises 13 residues. The germline CDR1 and CDR2 sequences are MNHNS and SASEGT. With 8 bases removed from V and 5 bases from J, the gap between germline ends came to 15 bases.

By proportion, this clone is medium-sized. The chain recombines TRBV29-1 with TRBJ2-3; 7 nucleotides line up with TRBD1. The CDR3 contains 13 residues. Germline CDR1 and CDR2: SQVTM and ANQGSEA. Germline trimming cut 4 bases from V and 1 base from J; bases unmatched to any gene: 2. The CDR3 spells CSVAQGGTDTQYF. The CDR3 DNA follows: TGCAGCGTTGCCCAGGGGGGCACAGATACGCAGTATTTT.

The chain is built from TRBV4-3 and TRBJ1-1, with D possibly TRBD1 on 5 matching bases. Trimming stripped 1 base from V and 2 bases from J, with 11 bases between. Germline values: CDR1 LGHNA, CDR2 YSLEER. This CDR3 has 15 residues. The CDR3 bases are TGCGCCAGCAGCCAAGTCGGGGACGATAACACTGAAGCTTTCTTT. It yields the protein CASSQVGDDNTEAFF.

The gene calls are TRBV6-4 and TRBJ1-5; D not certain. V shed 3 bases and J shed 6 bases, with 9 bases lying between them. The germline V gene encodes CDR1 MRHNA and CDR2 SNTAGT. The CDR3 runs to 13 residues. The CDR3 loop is CASSEREGQPQHF. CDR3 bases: TGTGCCAGCAGTGAACGGGAAGGTCAGCCCCAGCATTTT.

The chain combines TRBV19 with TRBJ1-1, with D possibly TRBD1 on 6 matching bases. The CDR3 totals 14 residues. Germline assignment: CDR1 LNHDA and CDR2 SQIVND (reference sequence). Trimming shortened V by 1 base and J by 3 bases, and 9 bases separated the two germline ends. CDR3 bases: TGTGCCAGTAGTATAGGGGCAGGGGACACTGAAGCTTTCTTT. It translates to CASSIGAGDTEAFF. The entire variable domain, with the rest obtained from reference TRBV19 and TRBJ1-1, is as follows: DGGITQSPKYLFRKEGQNVTLSCEQNLNHDAMYWYRQDPGQGLRLIYYSQIVNDFQKGDIAEGYSVSREKKESFPLTVTSAQKNPTAFYLCASSIGAGDTEAFFGQGTRLTVV.

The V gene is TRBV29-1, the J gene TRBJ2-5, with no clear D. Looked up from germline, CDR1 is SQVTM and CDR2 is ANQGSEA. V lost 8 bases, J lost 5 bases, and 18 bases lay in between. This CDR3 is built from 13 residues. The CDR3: CSTAPTGPETQYF. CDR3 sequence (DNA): TGCAGCACCGCCCCGACTGGGCCGGAGACCCAGTACTTC.

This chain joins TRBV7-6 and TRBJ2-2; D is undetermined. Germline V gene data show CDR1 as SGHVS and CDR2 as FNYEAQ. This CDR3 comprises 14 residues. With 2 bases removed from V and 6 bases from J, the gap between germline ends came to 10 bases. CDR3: CASSLWARSGELFF. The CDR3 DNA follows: TGTGCCAGCAGCTTATGGGCTCGGTCCGGGGAGCTGTTTTTT.

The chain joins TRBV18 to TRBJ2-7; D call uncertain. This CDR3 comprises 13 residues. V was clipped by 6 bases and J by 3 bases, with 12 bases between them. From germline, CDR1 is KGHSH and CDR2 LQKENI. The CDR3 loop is CASSVTDSYEQYF. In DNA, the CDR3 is TGTGCCAGCTCCGTCACTGATAGCTACGAGCAGTACTTC.

For the CDR3, the DNA is TGTGCCAGCAGCTTGTCTAATCAGCCCCAGCATTTT. Encoded protein: CASSLSNQPQHF. The chain recombines TRBV11-2 with TRBJ1-5; no reliable D call. Germline CDR1 reads SGHAT; CDR2 reads FQNNGV. This CDR3 spans 12 amino acids. The V end lost 3 bases, the J end lost 4 bases, and 4 bases lay between the germline ends.